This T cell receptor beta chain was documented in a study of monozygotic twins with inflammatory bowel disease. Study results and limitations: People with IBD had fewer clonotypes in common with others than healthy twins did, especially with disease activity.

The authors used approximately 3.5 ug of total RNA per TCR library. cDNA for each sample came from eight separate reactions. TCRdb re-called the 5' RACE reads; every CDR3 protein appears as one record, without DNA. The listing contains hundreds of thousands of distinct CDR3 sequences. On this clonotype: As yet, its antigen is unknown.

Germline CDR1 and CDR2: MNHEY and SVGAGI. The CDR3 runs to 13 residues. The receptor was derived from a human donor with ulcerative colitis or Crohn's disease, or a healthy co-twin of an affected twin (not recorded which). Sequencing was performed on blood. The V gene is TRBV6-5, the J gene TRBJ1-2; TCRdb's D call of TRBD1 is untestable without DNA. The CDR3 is CASSYSTEGGYTF.